Below, 23 T cell receptor beta chains from the same sample are listed, as sequenced in a study of blood T cell repertoires in COVID-19. TCRdb keeps only in-frame clones here, not all; method: immunoSEQ multiplex PCR. Among 120,000 to 150,000 clones listed, more than 70% were seen once. Sequenced sample: peripheral blood. The receptor source for this set is a human donor in a cohort sampled during active COVID-19.

This clone has just a few counts. V usage is TRBV3-1 (or the pseudogene TRBV3-2) and J usage is TRBJ1-5; D is perhaps TRBD1 (5 bases). V was clipped by 1 base and J by 0 bases, with 16 bases between them. Germline V gene data show CDR1 as LGHDT and CDR2 as YNNKEL (reference sequence). The CDR3 spans 18 residues. DNA for the CDR3: TGTGCCAGCAGCCAAGGTCCCAGGGCTATCTATAGCAATCAGCCCCAGCATTTT. Amino acids: CASSQGPRAIYSNQPQHF.

The chain combines TRBV6-6 with TRBJ2-5; tentative D call: TRBD1 (5 bases). The CDR3 is 13 amino acids. Trimming removed 5 bases from V and 5 bases from J, with 12 bases in between. Per germline, CDR1 MNHNY and CDR2 SVGAGI (reference sequence). The CDR3 here is CASSVGLRETQYF. The DNA for the CDR3 is TGTGCCAGCAGTGTGGGGCTAAGGGAGACCCAGTACTTC.

V gene TRBV6-6 combines with J gene TRBJ1-2; 10 bases align to TRBD1. The CDR3 has 16 residues. Germline lookup yields CDR1 MNHNY and CDR2 SVGAGI (reference sequence). With V trimmed by 4 bases and J by 6 bases, 11 bases remained unmatched. CDR3 protein: CASSSPYDRGRDGYTF. The CDR3 DNA sequence: TGTGCCAGCAGTTCACCATACGACAGGGGGCGAGATGGCTACACCTTC.

The V gene is TRBV27, the J gene TRBJ1-4; 10 nucleotides align to TRBD1. The V gene end was trimmed by 4 bases and the J gene end by 5 bases; junction bases not matched to a gene: 4. This CDR3 region has 15 residues. Germline values: CDR1 MNHEY, CDR2 SMNVEV (reference sequence). CDR3 sequence (DNA): TGTGCCAGCAGTTCCGTGGACAGGGGGAATGAAAAACTGTTTTTT. Protein sequence: CASSSVDRGNEKLFF.

The V gene is TRBV7-9, the J gene TRBJ2-1; weak D call: TRBD1 (6 bases). The CDR3 runs to 15 residues. Germline V gene data show CDR1 as SEHNR and CDR2 as FQNEAQ (reference sequence). Deletions cut 0 bases from V and 5 bases from J, with 11 bases between. Written as DNA, the CDR3 is TGTGCCAGCAGCTTAGCCCTGGACAGAAACAATGAGCAGTTCTTC. Amino acid sequence: CASSLALDRNNEQFF. The full variable domain, completed using reference TRBV7-9 and TRBJ2-1, is DTGVSQNPRHKITKRGQNVTFRCDPISEHNRLYWYRQTLGQGPEFLTYFQNEAQLEKSRLLSDRFSAERPKGSFSTLEIQRTEQGDSAMYLCASSLALDRNNEQFFGPGTRLTVL.

V and J are TRBV7-9 and TRBJ2-1; TRBD2 matches at 8 bases. The CDR3 runs to 15 residues. J gave up 7 bases and V 1 base, and 6 bases lay outside the gene matches. CDR1 is SEHNR and CDR2 is FQNEAQ in the germline V gene (reference sequence). The chain's CDR3 is CASSLVMLAGNEQFF. In DNA, the CDR3 is TGTGCCAGCAGCTTAGTAATGCTAGCGGGTAATGAGCAGTTCTTC.

Note on this clone: The junction departs from the called germline gene at one end, perhaps through a read error. The J gene is TRBJ2-7, the V gene TRBV4-2; 9 nucleotides line up with TRBD1. Looked up from germline, CDR1 is LGHNA and CDR2 is YNFKEQ. CDR3 length: 14 amino acids. The CDR3 nucleotides read TGTGTCAGCAGCCAAGAGGGACAGGGTGGCGAGCAGTACTTC. It specifies CVSSQEGQGGEQYF.

V is TRBV15 and J is TRBJ2-3; 11 bases map to TRBD2. The CDR3 covers 16 residues. CDR1 is LNHNV, CDR2 YYDKDF, per germline (reference sequence). The junction had 1 base not matched to a gene; V was cut back by 2 bases and J by 0 bases. Here the CDR3 DNA reads TGTGCCACCAGCAGACCTAGCGGGAGGAGCACAGATACGCAGTATTTT. Its translation is CATSRPSGRSTDTQYF.

V and J are TRBV11-1 and TRBJ2-7; TRBD2 matches at 13 bases. From germline, CDR1 is SGHAT and CDR2 FQDESV (reference sequence). This CDR3 has 16 amino acids. The trim removed 4 bases at V and 7 bases at J, leaving 10 bases unmatched. The CDR3 region is CASSSRLAGGRGEQYF. DNA of the CDR3: TGTGCCAGCAGCTCCCGACTAGCGGGGGGCCGAGGGGAGCAGTACTTC. The full variable domain, with the rest looked up from reference TRBV11-1 and TRBJ2-7, is EAEVAQSPRYKITEKSQAVAFWCDPISGHATLYWYRQILGQGPELLVQFQDESVVDDSQLPKDRFSAERLKGVDSTLKIQPAELGDSAMYLCASSSRLAGGRGEQYFGPGTRLTVT.

V usage is TRBV6-5 and J usage is TRBJ1-1; D is unclear. The V and J ends lost 7 bases and 1 base respectively, with 10 bases between them. Germline V gene sequence: CDR1 MNHEY, CDR2 SVGAGI. There are 13 residues in the CDR3. CDR3: CASTKTRNTEAFF. The CDR3 bases are TGTGCCAGCACGAAAACACGGAACACTGAAGCTTTCTTT.

V usage is TRBV7-9 and J usage is TRBJ2-1; the match to TRBD2 covers 11 bases. The germline V gene encodes CDR1 SEHNR and CDR2 FQNEAQ (reference sequence). The CDR3 loop spans 14 amino acids. V lost 5 bases, J lost 7 bases, and 4 bases stayed unmatched. CDR3 DNA sequence: TGTGCCAGCAGCCTTAGCGGGGGGGTAAATGAGCAGTTCTTC. Its protein is CASSLSGGVNEQFF.

This clone was observed a single time. The chain uses TRBV3-1 (or the pseudogene TRBV3-2) and TRBJ2-1; no clear D. The CDR3 consists of 13 residues. V was cut by 3 bases and J by 5 bases, with 8 bases left in between. Germline V gene lookup returns CDR1 LGHDT and CDR2 YNNKEL (reference sequence). The CDR3 loop is CASSHQAHNEQFF. CDR3 in DNA: TGTGCCAGCAGCCATCAGGCCCACAATGAGCAGTTCTTC.

The CDR3 region is CSASTGLGAEAFF. As DNA, the CDR3 is TGCAGTGCCAGTACAGGGCTAGGGGCTGAAGCTTTCTTT. The chain recombines TRBV20-1 with TRBJ1-1; TRBD1 might be the D (6 bases). Trimming took 6 bases from V and 6 from J, leaving 17 bases between them. The CDR3 sequence is 13 residues long. Germline loops: CDR1 DFQATT, CDR2 SNEGSKA (reference sequence).

The rearrangement uses TRBV28 and TRBJ2-2; TRBD1 aligns across 7 bases. CDR3 length: 16 residues. The germline V gene has CDR1 MDHEN and CDR2 SYDVKM. J gave up 5 bases and V 2 bases, and 8 bases lay outside the gene matches. CDR3 in DNA: TGTGCCAGCAGTTTAATGGACAGGACCCCAACCGGGGAGCTGTTTTTT. Its protein is CASSLMDRTPTGELFF. Based on the CDR3 plus reference TRBV28 and TRBJ2-2, the full variable domain is DVKVTQSSRYLVKRTGEKVFLECVQDMDHENMFWYRQDPGLGLRLIYFSYDVKMKEKGDIPEGYSVSREKKERFSLILESASTNQTSMYLCASSLMDRTPTGELFFGEGSRLTVL.

The V gene is TRBV4-3, the J gene TRBJ2-3, with 8 bases matching TRBD2. Trimming took 4 bases from V and 1 from J; bases not matched to a gene: 7. The germline V gene has CDR1 LGHNA and CDR2 YSLEER. The length of the CDR3 is 16 residues. Here the CDR3 DNA reads TGCGCCAGCAGCCCCGCCGGGAGGGTGGGCACAGATACGCAGTATTTT. As protein: CASSPAGRVGTDTQYF.

The chain employs TRBV11-3 and TRBJ2-7; tentative D call: TRBD1 (6 bases). Germline V gene data show CDR1 as SGHNT and CDR2 as YENEEA. There are 14 residues in the CDR3. Trimming shortened V by 2 bases and J by 2 bases, and 10 bases separated the two germline ends. The CDR3 DNA sequence: TGTGCCAGCAGCTTAACAGGGTTGGCCTACGAGCAGTACTTC. It translates to CASSLTGLAYEQYF.

This rearrangement joins TRBV6-5 to TRBJ2-3; D ambiguous. The germline V gene encodes CDR1 MNHEY and CDR2 SVGAGI. This CDR3 region has 14 residues. The V and J ends lost 4 bases and 2 bases respectively, with 10 bases between them. This chain's CDR3 is CASSWRSHTDTQYF. CDR3 bases: TGTGCCAGCAGTTGGCGGAGCCACACAGATACGCAGTATTTT.

The chain recombines TRBV4-2 with TRBJ2-3, with D unclear. The CDR3 loop spans 15 amino acids. V was clipped by 1 base and J by 0 bases, with 8 bases between them. Germline V gives CDR1 LGHNA, CDR2 YNFKEQ. CDR3 residues: CASSQVSQSTDTQYF. The CDR3 DNA follows: TGTGCCAGCAGCCAAGTTAGCCAGAGCACAGATACGCAGTATTTT.

The count of this clone is one. The V gene is TRBV19, the J gene TRBJ2-1; the match to TRBD1 covers 9 bases. CDR1 is LNHDA and CDR2 is SQIVND in the germline V gene (reference sequence). This CDR3 spans 16 amino acids. After removal of 4 bases from V and 5 bases from J, the junction contained 9 bases not matched to a gene. The CDR3, as DNA: TGTGCCAGTAGTACAAGGACAGGGGCCGACGACAATGAGCAGTTCTTC. This sequence encodes CASSTRTGADDNEQFF. Based on the CDR3 plus reference TRBV19 and TRBJ2-1, the full variable domain is DGGITQSPKYLFRKEGQNVTLSCEQNLNHDAMYWYRQDPGQGLRLIYYSQIVNDFQKGDIAEGYSVSREKKESFPLTVTSAQKNPTAFYLCASSTRTGADDNEQFFGPGTRLTVL.

This chain joins TRBV7-9 and TRBJ2-1, with D possibly being TRBD1 (6 bases). CDR1 is SEHNR, CDR2 FQNEAQ, per germline (reference sequence). This CDR3 spans 14 amino acids. Trimming shortened V by 7 bases and J by 8 bases, and 18 bases separated the two germline ends. In DNA form, the CDR3 reads TGTGCCAGCATCCTCGGAACAGGGCGGGATGAGCAGTTCTTC. It specifies CASILGTGRDEQFF.

J is TRBJ1-1 and V is TRBV6-5; 10 bases match TRBD1. This CDR3 is 14 amino acids long. Germline values: CDR1 MNHEY, CDR2 SVGAGI. After removal of 4 bases from V and 5 bases from J, the junction contained 4 bases not matched to a gene. The CDR3, as DNA: TGTGCCAGCAGTTGGGGACAGGGGAGGACTGAAGCTTTCTTT. It yields the protein CASSWGQGRTEAFF.

The chain combines TRBV3-1 (or the pseudogene TRBV3-2) with TRBJ1-5; D not resolved. The germline gives CDR1 LGHDT, CDR2 YNNKEL (reference sequence). With 1 base removed from V and 5 bases from J, the gap between germline ends came to 18 bases. The CDR3 spans 17 residues. This CDR3 is CASSQAGGKVLDQPQHF. CDR3 DNA sequence: TGTGCCAGCAGCCAAGCTGGAGGAAAGGTATTAGATCAGCCCCAGCATTTT.

In its sample, this clone was seen once. V and J are TRBV5-1 and TRBJ2-1, with 10 bases matching TRBD1. Germline loops: CDR1 SGHRS, CDR2 YFSETQ. The CDR3 has 15 residues. Unmatched junction bases numbered 5, after V lost 2 bases and J lost 6 bases. This CDR3 reads CASSLPGQGINEQFF. CDR3 sequence (DNA): TGCGCCAGCAGCTTACCGGGACAGGGGATCAATGAGCAGTTCTTC.